The sequence of this T cell receptor (beta chain) was determined in a study of OX40 agonist ivuxolimab in advanced cancers. Study context: Patients in dose escalation had liver, melanoma, kidney or head and neck cancers.

Overall study findings and caveats: Determination of antigen specificity was not performed for the expanded peripheral T cells. Expanded clones tended on average to be more numerous among CD8+ T cells than CD4+.

The CDR3 contains 15 residues. Germline V lookup: CDR1 SGHRS, CDR2 YFSETQ. J gave up 5 bases and V 1 base, and 5 bases lay outside the gene matches. Turning to this clone: The antigen remains unidentified.

TCRdb's table, derived via immunoSEQ multiplex PCR, lists solely in-frame clones and lacks some. The sample yields nearly 70,000 clones, around 86% seen once. The sequence derives from an adult with an advanced solid tumor such as melanoma, head and neck, liver or kidney cancer. The chain joins TRBV5-1 to TRBJ1-5; 8 bases are a match to TRBD1. Material: CD4+ or CD8+ T cells sorted from blood, obtained in a trial of the OX40 agonist ivuxolimab. CDR3 residues: CASSLSGGSDQPQHF. As DNA, the CDR3 is TGCGCCAGCAGCTTGTCAGGGGGCTCGGATCAGCCCCAGCATTTT.